The sequence of this TCR beta chain was determined in a study of somatic mutations in cytotoxic T cells in rheumatoid arthritis. Note on this clone: What it binds is not known.

Only in-frame clones appear in the TCRdb table, and some are missing; sequencing was by immunoSEQ multiplex PCR. The repertoire consists of around 15,000 clones, with 70% to 80% occurring once and the leading ten covering approximately 27%. The CDR3 is 12 residues long. The ends were cut back, 0 bases at V and 7 bases at J, with 6 bases in the middle. The germline V gene encodes CDR1 GTSNPN and CDR2 SVGIG (reference sequence). General observations from the study: The identity of the antigens targeted by the expanded CD8+ clones remained unknown. Within the rheumatoid arthritis patients, CD8+ clonality went up as age increased (Spearman r of about 0.52). The same was not true of the healthy controls.

The gene calls are TRBV30 and TRBJ2-2; no clear D gene. Sequenced input: CD8+ T cells sorted from blood. The TCR was taken from an adult with rheumatoid arthritis. The CDR3 DNA reads TGTGCCTGGAGTGTGGCCCACGGGGAGCTGTTTTTT. Translated: CAWSVAHGELFF.